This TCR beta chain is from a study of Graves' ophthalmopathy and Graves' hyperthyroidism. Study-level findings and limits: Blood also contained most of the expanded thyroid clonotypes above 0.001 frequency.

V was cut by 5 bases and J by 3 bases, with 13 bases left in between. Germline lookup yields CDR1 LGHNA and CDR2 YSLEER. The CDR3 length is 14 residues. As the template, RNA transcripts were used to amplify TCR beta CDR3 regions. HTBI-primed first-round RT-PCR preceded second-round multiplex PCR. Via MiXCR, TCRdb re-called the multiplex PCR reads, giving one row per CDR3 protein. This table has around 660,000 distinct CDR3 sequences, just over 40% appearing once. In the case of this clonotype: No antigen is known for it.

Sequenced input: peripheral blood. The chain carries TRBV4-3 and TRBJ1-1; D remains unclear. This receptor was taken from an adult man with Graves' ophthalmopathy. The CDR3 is CASSRRRVDTEAFF. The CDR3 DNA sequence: TGCGCCAGCAGCAGGAGGAGGGTTGACACTGAAGCTTTCTTT.